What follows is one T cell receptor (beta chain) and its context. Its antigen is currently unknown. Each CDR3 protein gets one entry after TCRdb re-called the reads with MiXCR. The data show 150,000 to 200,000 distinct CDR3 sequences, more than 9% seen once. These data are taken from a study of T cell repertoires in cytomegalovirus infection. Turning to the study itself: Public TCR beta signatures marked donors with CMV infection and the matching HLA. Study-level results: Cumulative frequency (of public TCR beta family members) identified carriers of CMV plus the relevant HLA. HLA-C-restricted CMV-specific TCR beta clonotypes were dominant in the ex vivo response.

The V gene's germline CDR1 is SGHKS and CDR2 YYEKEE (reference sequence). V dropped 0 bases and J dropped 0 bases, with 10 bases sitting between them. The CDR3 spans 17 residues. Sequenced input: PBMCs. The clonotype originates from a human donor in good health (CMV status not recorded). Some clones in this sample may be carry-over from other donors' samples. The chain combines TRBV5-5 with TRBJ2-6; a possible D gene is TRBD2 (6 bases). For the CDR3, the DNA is TGTGCCAGCAGCTTGGGTTTGGGACTCTCTGGGGCCAACGTCCTGACTTTC. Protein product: CASSLGLGLSGANVLTF.